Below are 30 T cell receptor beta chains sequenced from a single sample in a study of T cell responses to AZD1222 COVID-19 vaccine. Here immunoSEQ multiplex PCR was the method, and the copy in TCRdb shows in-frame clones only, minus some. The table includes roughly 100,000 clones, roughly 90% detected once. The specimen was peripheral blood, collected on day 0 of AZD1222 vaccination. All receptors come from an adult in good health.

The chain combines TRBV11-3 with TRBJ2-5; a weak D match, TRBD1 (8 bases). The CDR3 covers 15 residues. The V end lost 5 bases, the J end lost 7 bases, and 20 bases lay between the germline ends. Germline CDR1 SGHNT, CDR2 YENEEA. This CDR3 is CASSPGGTGDGTQYF. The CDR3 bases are TGTGCCAGCAGCCCCGGGGGGACAGGAGACGGGACCCAGTACTTC.

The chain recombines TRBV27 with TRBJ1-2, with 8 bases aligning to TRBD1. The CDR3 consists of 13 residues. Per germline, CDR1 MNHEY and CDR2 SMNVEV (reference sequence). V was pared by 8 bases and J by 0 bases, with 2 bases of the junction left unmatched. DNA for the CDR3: TGTGCCAGCGGGACAGGCTCTAACTATGGCTACACCTTC. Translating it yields CASGTGSNYGYTF.

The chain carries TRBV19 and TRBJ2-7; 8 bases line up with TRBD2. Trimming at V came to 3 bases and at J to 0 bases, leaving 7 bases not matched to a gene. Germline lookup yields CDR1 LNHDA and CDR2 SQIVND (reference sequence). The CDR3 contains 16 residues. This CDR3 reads CASSIGAGESSYEQYF. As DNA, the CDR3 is TGTGCCAGTAGTATCGGAGCGGGGGAGAGCTCCTACGAGCAGTACTTC.

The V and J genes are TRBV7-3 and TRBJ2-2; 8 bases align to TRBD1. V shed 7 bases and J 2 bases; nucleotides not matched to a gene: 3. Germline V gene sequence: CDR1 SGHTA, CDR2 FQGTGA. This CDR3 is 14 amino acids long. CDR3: CASTPGGNTGELFF. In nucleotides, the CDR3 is TGTGCCAGCACCCCAGGGGGCAACACCGGGGAGCTGTTTTTT.

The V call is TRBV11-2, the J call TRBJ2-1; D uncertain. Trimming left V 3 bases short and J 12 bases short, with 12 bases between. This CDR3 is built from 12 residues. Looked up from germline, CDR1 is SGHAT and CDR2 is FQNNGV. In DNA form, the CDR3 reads TGTGCCAGCAGCTTGGGTAGAAGGTGGCAGTTCTTC. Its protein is CASSLGRRWQFF.

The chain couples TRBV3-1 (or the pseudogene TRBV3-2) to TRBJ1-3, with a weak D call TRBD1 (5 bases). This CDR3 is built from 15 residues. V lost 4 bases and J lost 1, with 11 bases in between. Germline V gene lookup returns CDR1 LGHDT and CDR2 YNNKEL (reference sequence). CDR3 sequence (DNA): TGTGCCAGCAGCCGATCCAGGGTATCTGGAAACACCATATATTTT. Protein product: CASSRSRVSGNTIYF.

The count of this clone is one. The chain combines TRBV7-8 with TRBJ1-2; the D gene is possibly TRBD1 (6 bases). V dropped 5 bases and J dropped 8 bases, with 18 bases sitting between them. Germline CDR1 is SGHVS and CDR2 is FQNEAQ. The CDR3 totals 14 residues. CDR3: CASSHTPQGNGYTF. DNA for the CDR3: TGTGCCAGCAGCCATACCCCCCAGGGGAACGGCTACACCTTC. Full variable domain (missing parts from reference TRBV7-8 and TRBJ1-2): GAGVSQSPRYKVAKRGQDVALRCDPISGHVSLFWYQQALGQGPEFLTYFQNEAQLDKSGLPSDRFFAERPEGSVSTLKIQRTQQEDSAVYLCASSHTPQGNGYTFGSGTRLTVV.

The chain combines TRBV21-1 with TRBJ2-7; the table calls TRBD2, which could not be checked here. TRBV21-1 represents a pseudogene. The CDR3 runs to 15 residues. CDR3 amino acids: CASSNSGDISYEQYF. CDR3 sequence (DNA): TGTGCCAGCAGCAATTCGGGGGATATCTCCTACGAGCAGTACTTC.

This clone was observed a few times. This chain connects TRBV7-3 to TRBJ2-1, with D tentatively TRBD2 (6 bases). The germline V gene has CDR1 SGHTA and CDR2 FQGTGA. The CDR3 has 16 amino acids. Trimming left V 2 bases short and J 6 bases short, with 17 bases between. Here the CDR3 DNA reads TGTGCCAGCAGCTTAGGTGGCGGGGAAGGGTTCAATGAGCAGTTCTTC. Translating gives CASSLGGGEGFNEQFF.

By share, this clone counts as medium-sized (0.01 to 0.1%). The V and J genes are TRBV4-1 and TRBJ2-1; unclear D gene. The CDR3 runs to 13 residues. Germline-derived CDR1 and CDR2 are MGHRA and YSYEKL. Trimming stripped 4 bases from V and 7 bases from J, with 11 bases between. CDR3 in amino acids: CASSLSHANEQFF. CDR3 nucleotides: TGCGCCAGCAGCCTTTCCCACGCGAATGAGCAGTTCTTC.

The DNA for the CDR3 is TGTGCCAGCAGTCCCCCGGGCGGTCGGGGCCAGTTCTTC. This translates into CASSPPGGRGQFF. The gene calls are TRBV6-5 and TRBJ2-1, with D perhaps given as TRBD1 or TRBD2 (5 bases each). This CDR3 comprises 13 residues. The V gene lost 5 bases and the J gene lost 13 bases, with 18 bases spanning the gap. The germline V gene encodes CDR1 MNHEY and CDR2 SVGAGI.

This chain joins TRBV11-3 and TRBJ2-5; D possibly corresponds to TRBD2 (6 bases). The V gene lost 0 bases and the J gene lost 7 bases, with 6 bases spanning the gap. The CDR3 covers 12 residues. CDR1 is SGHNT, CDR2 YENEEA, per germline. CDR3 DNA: TGTGCCAGCAGCTTAGAGGGGGGGACCCAGTACTTC. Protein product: CASSLEGGTQYF.

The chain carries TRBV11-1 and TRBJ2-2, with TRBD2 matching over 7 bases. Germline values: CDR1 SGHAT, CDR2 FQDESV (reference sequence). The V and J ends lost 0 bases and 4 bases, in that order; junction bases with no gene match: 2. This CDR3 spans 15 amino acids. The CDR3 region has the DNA TGTGCCAGCAGCTTAGCGGGAGGGCCCACCGGGGAGCTGTTTTTT. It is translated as CASSLAGGPTGELFF.

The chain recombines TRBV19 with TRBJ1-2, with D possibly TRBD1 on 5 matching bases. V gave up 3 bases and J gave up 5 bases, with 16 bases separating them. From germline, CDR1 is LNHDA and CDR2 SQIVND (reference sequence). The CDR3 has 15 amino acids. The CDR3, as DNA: TGTGCCAGTAGTATTCCGCAGGGCCTCCAATATGGCTACACCTTC. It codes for CASSIPQGLQYGYTF.

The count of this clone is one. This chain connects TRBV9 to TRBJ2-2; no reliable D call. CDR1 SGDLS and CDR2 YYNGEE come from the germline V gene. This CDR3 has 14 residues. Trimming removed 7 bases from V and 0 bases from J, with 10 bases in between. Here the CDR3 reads CASASSPNTGELFF. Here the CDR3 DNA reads TGTGCCAGCGCTAGTAGCCCGAACACCGGGGAGCTGTTTTTT.

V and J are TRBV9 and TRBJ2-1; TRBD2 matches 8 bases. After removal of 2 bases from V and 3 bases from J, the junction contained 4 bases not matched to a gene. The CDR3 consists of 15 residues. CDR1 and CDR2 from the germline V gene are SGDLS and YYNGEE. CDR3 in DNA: TGTGCCAGCAGCGTCCGGGAGGGTAACTACAATGAGCAGTTCTTC. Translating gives CASSVREGNYNEQFF.

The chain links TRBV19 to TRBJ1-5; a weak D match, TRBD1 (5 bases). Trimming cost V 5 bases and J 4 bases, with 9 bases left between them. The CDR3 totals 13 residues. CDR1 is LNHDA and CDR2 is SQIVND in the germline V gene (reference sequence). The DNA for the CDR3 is TGTGCCAGTAGTGAGGGGTTGAATCAGCCCCAGCATTTT. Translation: CASSEGLNQPQHF. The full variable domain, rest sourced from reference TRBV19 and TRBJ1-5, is DGGITQSPKYLFRKEGQNVTLSCEQNLNHDAMYWYRQDPGQGLRLIYYSQIVNDFQKGDIAEGYSVSREKKESFPLTVTSAQKNPTAFYLCASSEGLNQPQHFGDGTRLSIL.

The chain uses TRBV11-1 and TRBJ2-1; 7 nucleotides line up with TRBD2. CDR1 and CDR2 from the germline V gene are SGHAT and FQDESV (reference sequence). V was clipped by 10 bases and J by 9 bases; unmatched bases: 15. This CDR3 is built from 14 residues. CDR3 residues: CATGPMAGEGEQFF. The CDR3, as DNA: TGTGCCACCGGCCCGATGGCGGGAGAAGGTGAGCAGTTCTTC.

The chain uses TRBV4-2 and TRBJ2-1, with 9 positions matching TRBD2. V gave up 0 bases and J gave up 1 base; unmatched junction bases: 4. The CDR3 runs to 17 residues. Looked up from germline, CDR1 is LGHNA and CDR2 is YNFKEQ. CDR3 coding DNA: TGTGCCAGCAGCCAAGAGGGAGCGGGAGGTTCCTACAATGAGCAGTTCTTC. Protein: CASSQEGAGGSYNEQFF.

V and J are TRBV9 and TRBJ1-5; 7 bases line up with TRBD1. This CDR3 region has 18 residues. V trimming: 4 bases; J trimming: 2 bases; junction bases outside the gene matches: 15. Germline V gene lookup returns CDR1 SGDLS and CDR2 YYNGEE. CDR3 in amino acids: CASSTRGQGGLGNQPQHF. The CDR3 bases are TGTGCCAGCAGCACTAGGGGCCAAGGGGGCTTGGGCAATCAGCCCCAGCATTTT.

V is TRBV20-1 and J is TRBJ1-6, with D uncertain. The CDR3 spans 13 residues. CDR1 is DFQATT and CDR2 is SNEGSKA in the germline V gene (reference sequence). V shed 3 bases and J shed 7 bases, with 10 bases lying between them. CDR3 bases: TGCAGTGCTAGTATAGTCTCCAATTCACCCCTCCACTTT. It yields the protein CSASIVSNSPLHF.

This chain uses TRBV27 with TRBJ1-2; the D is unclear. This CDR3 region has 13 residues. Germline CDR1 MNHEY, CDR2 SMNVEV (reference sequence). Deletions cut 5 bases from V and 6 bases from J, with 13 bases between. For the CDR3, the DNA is TGTGCCAGCAGTGGAATATCCAGTAATGGCTACACCTTC. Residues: CASSGISSNGYTF.

The CDR3 DNA follows: TGTGCCAGTAGTATTCGGGCTAACACTGAAGCTTTCTTT. Protein product: CASSIRANTEAFF. The V gene is TRBV19, the J gene TRBJ1-1; D remains unclear. This CDR3 region has 13 residues. Germline CDR1 LNHDA, CDR2 SQIVND (reference sequence). Trimming cost V 3 bases and J 2 bases, with 7 bases left between them. Looking up the rest from reference TRBV19 and TRBJ1-1 gives the full variable domain: DGGITQSPKYLFRKEGQNVTLSCEQNLNHDAMYWYRQDPGQGLRLIYYSQIVNDFQKGDIAEGYSVSREKKESFPLTVTSAQKNPTAFYLCASSIRANTEAFFGQGTRLTVV.

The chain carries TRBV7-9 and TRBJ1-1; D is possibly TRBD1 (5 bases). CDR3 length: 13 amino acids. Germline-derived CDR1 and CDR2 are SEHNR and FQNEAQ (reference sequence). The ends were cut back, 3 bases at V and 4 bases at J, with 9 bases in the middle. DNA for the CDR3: TGTGCCAGCAGCTTTGGACAACTCACTGAAGCTTTCTTT. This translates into CASSFGQLTEAFF.

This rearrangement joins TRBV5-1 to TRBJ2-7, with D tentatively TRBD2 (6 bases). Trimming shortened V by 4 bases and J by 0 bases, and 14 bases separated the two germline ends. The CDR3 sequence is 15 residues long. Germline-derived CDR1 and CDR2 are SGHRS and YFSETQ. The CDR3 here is CASSRGGGNSYEQYF. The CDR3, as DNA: TGCGCCAGCAGCCGGGGCGGCGGGAACTCCTACGAGCAGTACTTC.

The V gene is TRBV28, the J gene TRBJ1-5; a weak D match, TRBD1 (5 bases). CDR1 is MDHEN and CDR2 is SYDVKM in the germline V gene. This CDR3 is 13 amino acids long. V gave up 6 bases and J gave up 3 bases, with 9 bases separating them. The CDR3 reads CASSRELNQPQHF. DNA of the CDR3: TGTGCCAGCAGCAGGGAACTCAATCAGCCCCAGCATTTT.

CDR3 in DNA: TGCGCCAGCAGCCAGGGATCCGGAGAAAAACTGTTTTTT. It specifies CASSQGSGEKLFF. The V call is TRBV5-1, the J call TRBJ1-4; D possibly corresponds to TRBD1 (5 bases). V was trimmed by 4 bases and J by 8 bases, leaving 12 bases between them. This CDR3 comprises 13 residues. Germline loops: CDR1 SGHRS, CDR2 YFSETQ.

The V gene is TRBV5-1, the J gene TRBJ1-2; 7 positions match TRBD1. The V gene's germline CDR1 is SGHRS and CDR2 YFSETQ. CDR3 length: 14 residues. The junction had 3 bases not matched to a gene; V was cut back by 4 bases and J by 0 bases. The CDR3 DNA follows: TGCGCCAGCAGCCGGGACAGCTCTAACTATGGCTACACCTTC. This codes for CASSRDSSNYGYTF.

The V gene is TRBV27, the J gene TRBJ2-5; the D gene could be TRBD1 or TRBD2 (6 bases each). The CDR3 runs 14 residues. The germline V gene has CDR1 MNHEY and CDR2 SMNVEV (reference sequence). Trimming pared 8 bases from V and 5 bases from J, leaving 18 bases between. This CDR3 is CASRRGGQGETQYF. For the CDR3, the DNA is TGTGCCAGCCGGCGAGGGGGGCAGGGGGAGACCCAGTACTTC.

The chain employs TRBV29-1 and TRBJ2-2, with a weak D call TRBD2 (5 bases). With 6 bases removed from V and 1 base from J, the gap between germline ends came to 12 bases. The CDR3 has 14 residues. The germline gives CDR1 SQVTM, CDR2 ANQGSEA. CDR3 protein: CSVALDLNTGELFF. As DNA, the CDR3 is TGCAGCGTCGCATTGGACTTGAACACCGGGGAGCTGTTTTTT.